A single T cell receptor (beta chain) is shown here with its context. This sample was included in a study of blood T cell repertoires in COVID-19. Overall study context: Both acute and convalescent COVID-19 samples were obtained from the United States, Italy and Spain. Sources were T cells, B-cell-depleted T cells, or PBMCs; the material itself was cDNA or gDNA.

As processed by the authors: Estimation of nucleated cell counts was performed using reference gene primer amplification. The assay was immunoSEQ multiplex PCR, and TCRdb's table has in-frame clones only and misses some. V and J calls and clone size are those listed in that table; D and trimming were worked out from the DNA. There are roughly 360,000 clones in the sample; approximately 80% occur only once, and around 1.1% lies in the top ten. The receptor was isolated from a human donor with acute or convalescent COVID-19. The donor label of this sample is uncertain. Material for sequencing was peripheral blood.

The CDR3, as DNA: TGTGCCAGCAGCTTATTTGCAGGGGGCGAAAGGCTTAAACTGTTTTTT. This translates into CASSLFAGGERLKLFF. The chain links TRBV7-2 to TRBJ1-4; 8 bases fit TRBD1. Per the germline V gene, CDR1 is SGHTA and CDR2 is FQGNSA. V trimming: 2 bases; J trimming: 11 bases; junction bases outside the gene matches: 13. This CDR3 region has 16 residues.